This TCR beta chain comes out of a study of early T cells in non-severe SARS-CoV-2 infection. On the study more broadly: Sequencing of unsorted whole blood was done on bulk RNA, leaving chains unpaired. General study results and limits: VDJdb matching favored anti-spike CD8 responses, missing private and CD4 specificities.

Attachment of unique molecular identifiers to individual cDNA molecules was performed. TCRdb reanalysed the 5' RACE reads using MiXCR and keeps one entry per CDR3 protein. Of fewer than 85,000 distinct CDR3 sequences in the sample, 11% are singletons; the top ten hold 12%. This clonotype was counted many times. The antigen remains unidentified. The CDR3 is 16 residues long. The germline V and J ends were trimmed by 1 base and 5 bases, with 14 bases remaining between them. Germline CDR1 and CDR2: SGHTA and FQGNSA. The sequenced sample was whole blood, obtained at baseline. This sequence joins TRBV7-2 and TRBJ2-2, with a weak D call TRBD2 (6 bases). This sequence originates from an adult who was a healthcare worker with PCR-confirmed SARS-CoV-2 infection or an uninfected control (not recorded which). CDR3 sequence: CASSLVSGTPTGELFF. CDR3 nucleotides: TGTGCCAGCAGCTTAGTATCCGGGACTCCTACCGGGGAGCTGTTTTTT. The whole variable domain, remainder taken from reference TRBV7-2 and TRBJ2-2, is GAGVSQSPSNKVTEKGKDVELRCDPISGHTALYWYRQSLGQGLEFLIYFQGNSAPDKSGLPSDRFSAERTGGSVSTLTIQRTQQEDSAVYLCASSLVSGTPTGELFFGEGSRLTVL.